The 20 T cell receptor beta chains in this list originate from one sample, sequenced in a study of healthy donors' naive CD4 and CD8 T cells. A linear amplification protocol produced the TCR libraries from roughly 0.5 ug of total RNA. A single record per CDR3 protein comes from TCRdb applying MiXCR to the reads. The sample has about 180,000 distinct CDR3 sequences; under 85% are singletons. Sequenced material: naive CD4+ and CD8+ T cells sorted from blood, pooled from several donors. The receptors derive from a pool of human donors in good health; the sample pools cells from several healthy donors.

The chain couples TRBV29-1 to TRBJ1-1, with a tentative D call TRBD1 (6 bases). The CDR3 has 15 residues. Germline CDR1 reads SQVTM; CDR2 reads ANQGSEA. V lost 0 bases to trimming and J lost 5 bases, with 16 bases between them. CDR3 sequence reads: CSVEDRPGAPTEAFF. The DNA of the CDR3 is TGCAGCGTTGAAGATCGGCCGGGGGCCCCGACTGAAGCTTTCTTT.

J is TRBJ2-7 and V is TRBV6-6; no firm D call. Germline values: CDR1 MNHNY, CDR2 SVGAGI (reference sequence). This CDR3 has 12 residues. V dropped 0 bases and J dropped 6 bases, with 6 bases sitting between them. CDR3 amino acids: CASSYSKVEQYF. As DNA, the CDR3 is TGTGCCAGCAGTTACTCGAAAGTCGAGCAGTACTTC.

V and J are TRBV29-1 and TRBJ1-5; no clear D gene. The V and J ends lost 0 bases and 7 bases respectively, with 19 bases between them. Germline assignment: CDR1 SQVTM and CDR2 ANQGSEA. This CDR3 has 16 amino acids. The CDR3 loop reads CSVEDPHGRGIQPQHF. The CDR3 DNA follows: TGCAGCGTTGAAGATCCTCACGGTAGAGGAATCCAGCCCCAGCATTTT.

The chain combines TRBV29-1 with TRBJ1-5; the match to TRBD1 covers 8 bases. V lost 4 bases, J lost 7 bases, and 6 bases stayed unmatched. Germline V gene sequence: CDR1 SQVTM, CDR2 ANQGSEA. The CDR3 is 13 amino acids. The chain's CDR3 is CSVGDRGGQPQHF. The CDR3 nucleotides read TGCAGCGTTGGCGACAGGGGTGGACAGCCCCAGCATTTT.

The chain links TRBV5-5 to TRBJ1-6; D not resolved. The CDR3 has 15 residues. Germline CDR1 is SGHKS and CDR2 is YYEKEE (reference sequence). V was shortened by 1 base and J by 8 bases, with 13 bases between the two germline ends. The CDR3 protein is CASSLWQPRDSPLHF. The CDR3 DNA reads as TGTGCCAGCAGCTTGTGGCAGCCTCGGGATTCACCCCTCCACTTT. The whole variable domain, filled in from reference TRBV5-5 and TRBJ1-6, reads DAGVTQSPTHLIKTRGQQVTLRCSPISGHKSVSWYQQVLGQGPQFIFQYYEKEERGRGNFPDRFSARQFPNYSSELNVNALLLGDSALYLCASSLWQPRDSPLHFGNGTRLTVT.

The rearrangement joins TRBV2 to TRBJ1-2; D is unclear. The germline gives CDR1 SNHLY, CDR2 FYNNEI. This CDR3 spans 14 amino acids. The germline V and J ends were trimmed by 6 bases and 4 bases, with 15 bases remaining between them. In DNA, the CDR3 is TGTGCCAGCAGGGAGGTGCTTAACTCCTATGGCTACACCTTC. This codes for CASREVLNSYGYTF.

This clonotype was recorded once. The gene calls are TRBV28 and TRBJ2-7; 7 positions agree with TRBD1. The V segment lost 3 bases and the J segment 2 bases; nucleotides outside the gene matches: 4. In germline, CDR1 is MDHEN, CDR2 SYDVKM. This CDR3 is 14 amino acids long. CDR3 DNA sequence: TGTGCCAGCAGTTTTTGGGACAGCCCCTACGAGCAGTACTTC. It encodes CASSFWDSPYEQYF. The full variable domain, in which reference TRBV28 and TRBJ2-7 provide the parts outside the CDR3, is DVKVTQSSRYLVKRTGEKVFLECVQDMDHENMFWYRQDPGLGLRLIYFSYDVKMKEKGDIPEGYSVSREKKERFSLILESASTNQTSMYLCASSFWDSPYEQYFGPGTRLTVT.

The CDR3 DNA reads as TGTGCCAGCAGCTTGACTAGCGGGGCCTACAATGAGCAGTTCTTC. Translating gives CASSLTSGAYNEQFF. The V call is TRBV5-4, the J call TRBJ2-1, with TRBD2 matching over 10 bases. V lost 1 base to trimming and J lost 2 bases; unmatched junction nucleotides: 0. This CDR3 is 15 amino acids long. The germline gives CDR1 SGHNT, CDR2 YYREEE (reference sequence).

The chain combines TRBV29-1 with TRBJ1-1; 9 positions agree with TRBD1. Germline CDR1 reads SQVTM; CDR2 reads ANQGSEA. CDR3 size: 12 residues. V was clipped by 3 bases and J by 8 bases; unmatched bases: 4. CDR3 nucleotide sequence: TGCAGCGTTGACACCGGGACAGGGGAAGCTTTCTTT. It is translated as CSVDTGTGEAFF. Full variable domain (missing parts from reference TRBV29-1 and TRBJ1-1): SAVISQKPSRDICQRGTSLTIQCQVDSQVTMMFWYRQQPGQSLTLIATANQGSEATYESGFVIDKFPISRPNLTFSTLTVSNMSPEDSSIYLCSVDTGTGEAFFGQGTRLTVV.

The genes are TRBV19 and TRBJ1-5; D not certain. The CDR3 runs 13 residues. CDR1 is LNHDA and CDR2 is SQIVND in the germline V gene (reference sequence). V was trimmed by 3 bases and J by 5 bases, leaving 8 bases between them. Written as DNA, the CDR3 is TGTGCCAGTAGTATTACCGACCATCAGCCCCAGCATTTT. Residues: CASSITDHQPQHF.

The chain combines TRBV18 with TRBJ1-5; 11 positions agree with TRBD1. There are 17 residues in the CDR3. V lost 6 bases to trimming and J lost 0 bases; unmatched junction nucleotides: 7. Looked up from germline, CDR1 is KGHSH and CDR2 is LQKENI. The CDR3 DNA reads TGTGCCAGCTCCTGGACAGGGGGCCCAACTAGCAATCAGCCCCAGCATTTT. Protein sequence: CASSWTGGPTSNQPQHF.

The chain carries TRBV7-9 and TRBJ2-1; 7 bases line up with TRBD2. The CDR3 spans 15 residues. V was clipped by 5 bases and J by 2 bases; unmatched bases: 6. Germline values: CDR1 SEHNR, CDR2 FQNEAQ (reference sequence). The CDR3 loop is CASSHARGTYNEQFF. The CDR3 nucleotides read TGTGCCAGCAGCCATGCGCGGGGGACCTACAATGAGCAGTTCTTC.

The CDR3 nucleotides are TGTGCCAGCAGCAACGGGACTAGCGGGGAAGAGACCCAGTACTTC. Translated: CASSNGTSGEETQYF. The chain carries TRBV7-8 and TRBJ2-5, with 13 bases matching TRBD2. The CDR3 length is 15 residues. Germline V CDR1 and CDR2: SGHVS, FQNEAQ. V lost 5 bases and J lost 3; bases outside the gene matches: 3.

This clonotype was seen a few times. This rearrangement joins TRBV5-1 to TRBJ1-6, with D possibly being TRBD1 (5 bases). Germline CDR1 reads SGHRS; CDR2 reads YFSETQ. This CDR3 comprises 15 residues. Trimming removed 0 bases from V and 7 bases from J, with 11 bases in between. The CDR3 loop reads CASSLDRGLNSPLHF. CDR3 coding DNA: TGCGCCAGCAGCTTGGATCGGGGGTTGAATTCACCCCTCCACTTT.

The chain has TRBV29-1 and TRBJ1-2; D ambiguous. The CDR3 extends over 14 amino acids. The germline V and J ends were trimmed by 0 bases and 6 bases, with 14 bases remaining between them. Germline-derived CDR1 and CDR2 are SQVTM and ANQGSEA. In nucleotides, the CDR3 is TGCAGCGTTGAAGATCGAGGATTCGGGAATGGCTACACCTTC. Translating gives CSVEDRGFGNGYTF.

The V call is TRBV29-1, the J call TRBJ2-7; 7 bases agree with TRBD1. The CDR3 covers 14 residues. The germline V gene has CDR1 SQVTM and CDR2 ANQGSEA. Trimming cost V 6 bases and J 1 base; bases outside gene matches: 9. CDR3 in amino acids: CSVLGQDSSYEQYF. The CDR3 DNA is TGCAGCGTCCTCGGACAGGATTCTTCCTACGAGCAGTACTTC.

Here the CDR3 reads CASSTTSGVQFF. CDR3 DNA: TGTGCCAGCAGTACGACTAGCGGCGTGCAGTTCTTC. The V and J genes are TRBV12-3 or TRBV12-4 and TRBJ2-1; 9 bases agree with TRBD2. V shed 5 bases, J shed 12 bases, and the junction held 5 bases outside the gene matches. The CDR3 length is 12 residues.

This clonotype showed up just a few times. V is TRBV6-6 and J is TRBJ1-1, with D unresolved. Trimming took 5 bases from V and 5 from J, leaving 12 bases between them. Germline V gives CDR1 MNHNY, CDR2 SVGAGI (reference sequence). The CDR3 is 13 residues long. As DNA, the CDR3 is TGTGCCAGCAGTGGGGAGGGTGGGACTGAAGCTTTCTTT. Translated: CASSGEGGTEAFF.

This clonotype was found a few times. This chain joins TRBV12-3 or TRBV12-4 and TRBJ2-3; D gene unclear. There are 13 residues in the CDR3. Trimming stripped 6 bases from V and 2 bases from J, with 9 bases between. As DNA, the CDR3 is TGTGCCAGCAGGCGGTCCGCCACAGATACGCAGTATTTT. It codes for CASRRSATDTQYF.

This sequence joins TRBV29-1 and TRBJ1-1; possibly TRBD1 for D (5 bases). The CDR3 covers 12 residues. Germline CDR1 reads SQVTM; CDR2 reads ANQGSEA. V lost 7 bases, J lost 4 bases, and 13 bases lay in between. Written as DNA, the CDR3 is TGCAGCGCTGGAGGGGTGGGCACTGAAGCTTTCTTT. Translation: CSAGGVGTEAFF.